A single sample gave rise to the 26 T cell receptor beta chains below, sequenced in a study of shared clonotypes between healthy human individuals (dated by TCRdb to about 2020). The library was made by the immunoSEQ multiplex PCR assay. TCRdb took this table from immuneACCESS and kept in-frame rearrangements with V and J called. Such tables lack part of the clones; where checked against another copy, unresolved V genes explain under half of the gap, and the rest is unexplained. For this sample the table gives 850,000 to 1,100,000 clones, of which 70% to 85% were detected only once. Clones ranked in the top ten supply approximately 0.95% of the sample. Sequencing was performed on memory CD4+ T cells from PBMCs. The cell subset or site label here, explained by the study, means: CD45RA-negative fraction. The receptors come from a man between 18 and 35 years old in good health. Some clones in this sample may be carry-over from other donors' samples.

The chain employs TRBV10-3 and TRBJ1-1; no clear D gene. In germline, CDR1 is ENHRY, CDR2 SYGVKD. The V and J ends lost 3 bases and 2 bases respectively, with 1 base between them. The CDR3 is 11 amino acids. CDR3 sequence reads: CAISDNTEAFF. CDR3 nucleotides: TGTGCCATCAGTGATAACACTGAAGCTTTCTTT.

This rearrangement joins TRBV19 to TRBJ2-2, with D perhaps assigned TRBD1 or TRBD2 (5 bases each). Trimming removed 10 bases from V and 3 bases from J, with 15 bases in between. The germline CDR1 and CDR2 sequences are LNHDA and SQIVND (reference sequence). The CDR3 totals 14 residues. The CDR3: CAIQSRGDTGELFF. DNA of the CDR3: TGTGCCATCCAGAGTAGGGGAGACACCGGGGAGCTGTTTTTT.

The chain recombines TRBV28 with TRBJ2-1, with 11 bases lining up with TRBD2. This CDR3 has 16 amino acids. Looked up from germline, CDR1 is MDHEN and CDR2 is SYDVKM. The trim removed 2 bases at V and 6 bases at J, leaving 6 bases unmatched. The CDR3 here is CASSLPGTSGFNEQFF. The DNA for the CDR3 is TGTGCCAGCAGTTTACCCGGGACTAGCGGTTTCAATGAGCAGTTCTTC.

This chain uses TRBV7-7 with TRBJ2-1, with no clear D. CDR1 and CDR2 (germline): SSHAT, FNYEAQ (reference sequence). This CDR3 is 16 amino acids long. V lost 3 bases to trimming and J lost 1 base, with 13 bases between them. The CDR3, as DNA: TGTGCCAGCAGCTTGCGTGATGTGAGGTCCTACAATGAGCAGTTCTTC. Protein sequence: CASSLRDVRSYNEQFF.

This chain uses TRBV5-1 with TRBJ1-4; TRBD1 aligns across 7 bases. V dropped 1 base and J dropped 7; count of bases not matched to a gene: 4. Germline-derived CDR1 and CDR2 are SGHRS and YFSETQ. The CDR3 consists of 14 residues. The CDR3 loop reads CASSLFRGGEKLFF. As DNA, the CDR3 is TGCGCCAGCAGCTTGTTCAGGGGGGGTGAAAAACTGTTTTTT.

This clone appeared many times. The same CDR3 is also encoded by other DNA sequences in this sample. The chain links TRBV9 to TRBJ1-1; no clear D gene. Germline CDR1 is SGDLS and CDR2 is YYNGEE. The CDR3 covers 13 residues. Trimming shortened V by 4 bases and J by 0 bases, and 7 bases separated the two germline ends. DNA of the CDR3: TGTGCCAGCAGCCCCGGATTGAACACTGAAGCTTTCTTT. Its translation is CASSPGLNTEAFF.

This rearrangement joins TRBV28 to TRBJ1-5; 9 nucleotides align to TRBD1. Trimming cost V 6 bases and J 5 bases; bases outside gene matches: 8. Germline CDR1 MDHEN, CDR2 SYDVKM. CDR3 length equals 15 residues. As DNA, the CDR3 is TGTGCCAGCAGACCCGGGACAGGGTACGATCAGCCCCAGCATTTT. It codes for CASRPGTGYDQPQHF.

This sequence joins TRBV6-1 and TRBJ1-3; 8 bases match TRBD1. The CDR3 has 15 amino acids. Germline loops: CDR1 MNHNS, CDR2 SASEGT. Trimming at V came to 5 bases and at J to 0 bases, leaving 3 bases not matched to a gene. CDR3 loop: CASSRQGLSGNTIYF. The CDR3 DNA reads as TGTGCCAGCAGTAGACAGGGGCTCTCTGGAAACACCATATATTTT.

V gene TRBV11-2 combines with J gene TRBJ1-3; D ambiguous. The V and J ends lost 1 base and 0 bases respectively, with 13 bases between them. Germline V CDR1 and CDR2: SGHAT, FQNNGV. This CDR3 contains 17 residues. The CDR3: CASSLVGGRRSGNTIYF. The CDR3 DNA reads as TGTGCCAGCAGCTTAGTTGGAGGCCGGCGCTCTGGAAACACCATATATTTT.

This clone was detected many times. This chain links TRBV28 with TRBJ2-3; a weak D match, TRBD2 (5 bases). The CDR3 has 17 amino acids. The germline gives CDR1 MDHEN, CDR2 SYDVKM. V lost 6 bases and J 0 bases, leaving 19 bases between the germline ends. The DNA for the CDR3 is TGTGCCAGCAGCCCTTTGGGAGACTCAACTAGCACAGATACGCAGTATTTT. Its protein product is CASSPLGDSTSTDTQYF.

The CDR3 reads CASSLKGVGRNQPQHF. The CDR3 DNA follows: TGTGCCAGCAGTTTGAAGGGGGTAGGTAGGAATCAGCCCCAGCATTTT. The chain combines TRBV28 with TRBJ1-5; tentatively, D is TRBD1 (6 bases). The ends were cut back, 3 bases at V and 4 bases at J, with 16 bases in the middle. There are 16 residues in the CDR3. CDR1 MDHEN and CDR2 SYDVKM come from the germline V gene.

Concerning this clone: Different DNA sequences within this sample yield the same CDR3. The chain recombines TRBV11-3 with TRBJ1-1, with a tentative D call TRBD1 (6 bases). Germline loops: CDR1 SGHNT, CDR2 YENEEA. The length of the CDR3 is 13 residues. V gave up 0 bases and J gave up 5 bases, with 7 bases separating them. The CDR3 DNA sequence: TGTGCCAGCAGCTTAGATAGGGGGACTGAAGCTTTCTTT. Residues: CASSLDRGTEAFF.

This clone was counted between two and nine times. J is TRBJ2-7 and V is TRBV7-2; D is perhaps TRBD1 (6 bases). Trimming pared 3 bases from V and 4 bases from J, leaving 16 bases between. Germline V gene lookup returns CDR1 SGHTA and CDR2 FQGNSA. The CDR3 runs to 15 residues. For the CDR3, the DNA is TGTGCCAGCAGCTTTCGTTTAGGGGGAAGGTACGAGCAGTACTTC. Translating gives CASSFRLGGRYEQYF.

The V and J genes are TRBV29-1 and TRBJ1-1; D unresolved. CDR1 and CDR2 from the germline V gene are SQVTM and ANQGSEA. The CDR3 sequence is 12 residues long. Trimming removed 7 bases from V and 1 base from J, with 10 bases in between. The chain's CDR3 is CSARTENTEAFF. Written as DNA, the CDR3 is TGCAGCGCTCGAACAGAGAACACTGAAGCTTTCTTT.

In its sample, this clone was seen a few times. The J gene is TRBJ2-5, the V gene TRBV2; 11 nucleotides agree with TRBD2. Germline trimming cut 7 bases from V and 3 bases from J; bases unmatched to any gene: 4. In germline, CDR1 is SNHLY, CDR2 FYNNEI. This CDR3 is 14 amino acids long. CDR3 amino acids: CASTRLAGKETQYF. DNA of the CDR3: TGTGCCAGCACCCGACTAGCGGGAAAAGAGACCCAGTACTTC. Full variable domain (outside the CDR3, taken from reference TRBV2 and TRBJ2-5): EPEVTQTPSHQVTQMGQEVILRCVPISNHLYFYWYRQILGQKVEFLVSFYNNEISEKSEIFDDQFSVERPDGSNFTLKIRSTKLEDSAMYFCASTRLAGKETQYFGPGTRLLVL.

The chain combines TRBV5-1 with TRBJ2-1; D remains ambiguous. Trimming left V 7 bases short and J 7 bases short, with 12 bases between. Germline lookup yields CDR1 SGHRS and CDR2 YFSETQ. There are 12 residues in the CDR3. CDR3 sequence (DNA): TGCGCCAGCGGACCCCAAGGGAATGAGCAGTTCTTC. Translating it yields CASGPQGNEQFF.

The V and J genes are TRBV6-1 and TRBJ2-5; D is perhaps TRBD2 (6 bases). Germline V gives CDR1 MNHNS, CDR2 SASEGT. Deletions cut 1 base from V and 3 bases from J, with 12 bases between. CDR3 size: 15 residues. The CDR3: CASSEVLASKETQYF. The CDR3 bases are TGTGCCAGCAGTGAAGTCCTAGCGTCTAAAGAGACCCAGTACTTC.

In this sample, this clone turned up once. This chain joins TRBV5-4 and TRBJ2-7; 9 bases line up with TRBD1. The germline V gene has CDR1 SGHNT and CDR2 YYREEE (reference sequence). The CDR3 has 15 residues. The V segment lost 2 bases and the J segment 5 bases; nucleotides outside the gene matches: 8. The CDR3 protein is CASSLVQGASNEQYF. The DNA of the CDR3 is TGTGCCAGCAGCTTAGTACAGGGGGCATCGAACGAGCAGTACTTC. Using reference TRBV5-4 and TRBJ2-7 for the parts outside the CDR3, the full variable domain is ETGVTQSPTHLIKTRGQQVTLRCSSQSGHNTVSWYQQALGQGPQFIFQYYREEENGRGNFPPRFSGLQFPNYSSELNVNALELDDSALYLCASSLVQGASNEQYFGPGTRLTVT.

The chain employs TRBV7-9 and TRBJ2-1; D is unclear. V lost 10 bases to trimming and J lost 3 bases, with 10 bases between them. Germline V gene data show CDR1 as SEHNR and CDR2 as FQNEAQ (reference sequence). The CDR3 contains 12 residues. CDR3 nucleotide sequence: TGTGCCACCACAGCTCGCTACAATGAGCAGTTCTTC. Amino acid sequence: CATTARYNEQFF.

This clone was picked up a small number of times. This chain links TRBV6-6 with TRBJ2-2; TRBD2 is a possible D gene (8 bases). The CDR3 contains 15 residues. Trimming pared 7 bases from V and 3 bases from J, leaving 15 bases between. Looked up from germline, CDR1 is MNHNY and CDR2 is SVGAGI (reference sequence). For the CDR3, the DNA is TGTGCCAGCAAAAGGGGGCGGGAGGACACCGGGGAGCTGTTTTTT. Residues: CASKRGREDTGELFF.

J is TRBJ2-7 and V is TRBV6-6, with TRBD2 matching 7 bases. CDR3 length: 14 amino acids. Trimming cost V 5 bases and J 2 bases; bases outside gene matches: 6. CDR1 MNHNY and CDR2 SVGAGI come from the germline V gene (reference sequence). The DNA for the CDR3 is TGTGCCAGCAGTCCCGGGACTAATACCTACGAGCAGTACTTC. This sequence encodes CASSPGTNTYEQYF.

The chain links TRBV6-4 to TRBJ1-2; D possibly corresponds to TRBD1 (5 bases). Germline V gene lookup returns CDR1 MRHNA and CDR2 SNTAGT. With 7 bases removed from V and 8 bases from J, the gap between germline ends came to 20 bases. The CDR3 length is 14 residues. The CDR3 protein is CASTPGFAWEGYTF. CDR3 in DNA: TGTGCCAGCACCCCAGGGTTTGCCTGGGAGGGCTACACCTTC.

CDR3 bases: TGTGCCAGTAGTTGGGAGAGGGCTGCAGATACGCAGTATTTT. Translated: CASSWERAADTQYF. The chain carries TRBV19 and TRBJ2-3; tentative D call: TRBD2 (5 bases). Trimming took off 5 bases at V and 4 bases at J, with 13 bases between the two ends. The germline V gene encodes CDR1 LNHDA and CDR2 SQIVND (reference sequence). The CDR3 loop spans 14 amino acids.

CDR3 sequence: CASRRSLGYEQYF. The CDR3 DNA reads TGTGCCAGCAGGAGGTCCCTTGGCTACGAGCAGTACTTC. The chain combines TRBV6-5 with TRBJ2-7; D gene uncertain. CDR3 length: 13 residues. The germline V and J ends were trimmed by 6 bases and 3 bases, with 12 bases remaining between them. Germline CDR1 and CDR2: MNHEY and SVGAGI.

The rearrangement uses TRBV7-3 and TRBJ2-7; D possibly uses TRBD1 or TRBD2 (5 bases each). The CDR3 has 13 amino acids. Germline CDR1 is SGHTA and CDR2 is FQGTGA. V lost 5 bases to trimming and J lost 2 bases, with 10 bases between them. The CDR3 loop reads CASSMGPTYEQYF. The CDR3 DNA sequence: TGTGCCAGCAGCATGGGACCGACCTACGAGCAGTACTTC.

The rearrangement links TRBV5-1 to TRBJ2-7, with a possible D match to TRBD2 (5 bases). The CDR3 runs 14 residues. The V end was cut by 9 bases, the J end by 6 bases, with 22 bases between. The germline V gene has CDR1 SGHRS and CDR2 YFSETQ. For the CDR3, the DNA is TGCGCCAATAAGGACTCCCAAGGATATCGCGAGCAGTACTTC. This translates into CANKDSQGYREQYF.